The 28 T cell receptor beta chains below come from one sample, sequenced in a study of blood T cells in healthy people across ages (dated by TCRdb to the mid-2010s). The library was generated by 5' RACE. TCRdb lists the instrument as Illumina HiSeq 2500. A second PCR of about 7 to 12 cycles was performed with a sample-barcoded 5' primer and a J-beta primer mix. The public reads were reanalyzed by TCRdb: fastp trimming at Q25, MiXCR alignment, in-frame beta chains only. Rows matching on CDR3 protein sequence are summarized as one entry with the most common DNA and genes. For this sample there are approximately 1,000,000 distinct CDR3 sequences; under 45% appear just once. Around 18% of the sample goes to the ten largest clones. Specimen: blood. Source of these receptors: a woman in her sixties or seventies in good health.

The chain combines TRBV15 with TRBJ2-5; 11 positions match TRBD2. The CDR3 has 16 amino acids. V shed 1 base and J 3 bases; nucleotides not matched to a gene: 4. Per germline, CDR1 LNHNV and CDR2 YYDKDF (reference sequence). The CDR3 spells CATSRAPGLAEETQYF. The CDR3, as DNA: TGTGCCACCAGCAGAGCCCCGGGACTAGCGGAAGAGACCCAGTACTTC.

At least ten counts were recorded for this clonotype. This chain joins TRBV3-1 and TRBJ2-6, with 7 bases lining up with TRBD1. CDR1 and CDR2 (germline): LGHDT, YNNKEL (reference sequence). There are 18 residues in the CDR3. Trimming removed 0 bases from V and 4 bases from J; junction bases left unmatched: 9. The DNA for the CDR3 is TGTGCCAGCAGCCAAGACCGAAACAGGGGCCTGGGGGCCAACGTCCTGACTTTC. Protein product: CASSQDRNRGLGANVLTF.

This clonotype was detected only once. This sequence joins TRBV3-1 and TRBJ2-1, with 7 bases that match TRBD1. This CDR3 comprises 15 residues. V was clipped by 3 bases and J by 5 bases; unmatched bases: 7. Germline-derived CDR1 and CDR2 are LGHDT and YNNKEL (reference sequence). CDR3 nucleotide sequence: TGTGCCAGCAGCCATGCACAGGGGAACCACAATGAGCAGTTCTTC. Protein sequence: CASSHAQGNHNEQFF.

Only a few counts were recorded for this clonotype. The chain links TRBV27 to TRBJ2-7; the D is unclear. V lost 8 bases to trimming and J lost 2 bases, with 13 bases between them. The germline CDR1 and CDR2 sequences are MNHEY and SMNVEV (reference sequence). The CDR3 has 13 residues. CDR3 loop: CASGRTVTYEQYF. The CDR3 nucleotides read TGTGCCAGCGGACGAACAGTTACCTACGAGCAGTACTTC.

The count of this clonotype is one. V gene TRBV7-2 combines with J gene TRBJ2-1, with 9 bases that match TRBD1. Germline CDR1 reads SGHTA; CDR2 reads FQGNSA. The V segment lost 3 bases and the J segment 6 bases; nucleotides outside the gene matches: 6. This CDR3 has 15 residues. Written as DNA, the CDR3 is TGTACCAGCAGCTTGAGGACAGGGGACCTCAATGAGCAGTTCTTC. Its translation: CTSSLRTGDLNEQFF.

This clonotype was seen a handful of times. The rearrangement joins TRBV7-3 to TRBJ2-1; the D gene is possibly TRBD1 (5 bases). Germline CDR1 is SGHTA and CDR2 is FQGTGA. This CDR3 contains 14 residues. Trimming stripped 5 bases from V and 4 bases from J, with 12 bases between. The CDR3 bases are TGTGCCAGCAGCGTCGGCAGGGATTACAATGAGCAGTTCTTC. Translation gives CASSVGRDYNEQFF.

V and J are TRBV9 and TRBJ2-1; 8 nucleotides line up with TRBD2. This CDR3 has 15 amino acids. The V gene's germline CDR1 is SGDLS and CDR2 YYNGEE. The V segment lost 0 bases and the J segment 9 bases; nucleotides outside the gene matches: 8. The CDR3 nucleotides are TGTGCCAGCAGCGTAGCGGGAGGGTGGTCTGGTGAGCAGTTCTTC. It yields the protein CASSVAGGWSGEQFF.

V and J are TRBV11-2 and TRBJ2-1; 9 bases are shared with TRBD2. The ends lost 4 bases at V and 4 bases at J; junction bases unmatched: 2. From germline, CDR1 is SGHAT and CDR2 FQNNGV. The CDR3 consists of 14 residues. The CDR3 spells CASSSSGKYNEQFF. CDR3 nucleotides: TGTGCCAGCAGCTCTAGCGGGAAGTACAATGAGCAGTTCTTC.

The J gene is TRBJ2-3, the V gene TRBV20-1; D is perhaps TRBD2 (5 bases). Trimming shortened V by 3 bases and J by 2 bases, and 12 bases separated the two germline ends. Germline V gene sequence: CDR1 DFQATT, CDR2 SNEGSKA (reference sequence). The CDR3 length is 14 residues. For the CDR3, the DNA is TGCAGTGCTAGCGCGGGCCTTCTCACAGATACGCAGTATTTT. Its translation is CSASAGLLTDTQYF.

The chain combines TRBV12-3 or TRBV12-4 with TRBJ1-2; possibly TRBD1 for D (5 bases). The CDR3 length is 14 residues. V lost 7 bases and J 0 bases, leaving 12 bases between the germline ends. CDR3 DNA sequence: TGTGCCAGCACATGGGGCAGTACTAACTATGGCTACACCTTC. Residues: CASTWGSTNYGYTF.

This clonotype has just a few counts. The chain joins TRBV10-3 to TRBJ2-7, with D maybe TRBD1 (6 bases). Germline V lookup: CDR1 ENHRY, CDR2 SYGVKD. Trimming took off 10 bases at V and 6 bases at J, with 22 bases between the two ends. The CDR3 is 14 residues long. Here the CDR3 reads CATQLGTLLPEQYF. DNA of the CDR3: TGTGCCACGCAACTCGGGACACTCCTTCCCGAGCAGTACTTC.

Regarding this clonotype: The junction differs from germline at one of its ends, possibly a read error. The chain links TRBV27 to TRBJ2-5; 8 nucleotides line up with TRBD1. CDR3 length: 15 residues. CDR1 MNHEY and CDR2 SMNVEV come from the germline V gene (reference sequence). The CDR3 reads CASSSTFGQGETQYF. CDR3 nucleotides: TGTGCCAGTAGTTCCACCTTCGGACAGGGAGAGACCCAGTACTTC.

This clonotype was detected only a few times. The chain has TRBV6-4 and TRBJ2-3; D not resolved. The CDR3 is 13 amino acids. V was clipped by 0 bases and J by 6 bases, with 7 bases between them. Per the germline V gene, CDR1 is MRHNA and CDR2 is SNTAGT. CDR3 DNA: TGTGCCAGCAGTGACTCTTTAGTGGATACGCAGTATTTT. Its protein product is CASSDSLVDTQYF.

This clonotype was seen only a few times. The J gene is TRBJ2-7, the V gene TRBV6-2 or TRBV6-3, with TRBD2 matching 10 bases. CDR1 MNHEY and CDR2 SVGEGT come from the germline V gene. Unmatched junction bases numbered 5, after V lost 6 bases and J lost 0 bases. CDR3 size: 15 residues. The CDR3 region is CASSTVAGGSYEQYF. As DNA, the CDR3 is TGTGCCAGCAGCACCGTAGCGGGGGGCTCCTACGAGCAGTACTTC.

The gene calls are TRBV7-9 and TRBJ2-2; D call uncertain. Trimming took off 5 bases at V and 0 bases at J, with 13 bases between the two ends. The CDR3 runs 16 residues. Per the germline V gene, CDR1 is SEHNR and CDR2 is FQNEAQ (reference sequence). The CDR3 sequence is CASSAPPGANTGELFF. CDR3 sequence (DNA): TGTGCCAGCAGCGCCCCACCCGGCGCGAACACCGGGGAGCTGTTTTTT. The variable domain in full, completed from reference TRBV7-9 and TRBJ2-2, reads DTGVSQNPRHKITKRGQNVTFRCDPISEHNRLYWYRQTLGQGPEFLTYFQNEAQLEKSRLLSDRFSAERPKGSFSTLEIQRTEQGDSAMYLCASSAPPGANTGELFFGEGSRLTVL.

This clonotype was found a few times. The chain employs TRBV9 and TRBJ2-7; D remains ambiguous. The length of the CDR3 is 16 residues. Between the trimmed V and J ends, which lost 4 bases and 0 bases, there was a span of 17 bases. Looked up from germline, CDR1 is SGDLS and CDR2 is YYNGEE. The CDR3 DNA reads TGTGCCAGCAGCCCCCGGACGGTTCAGAGCTCCTACGAGCAGTACTTC. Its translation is CASSPRTVQSSYEQYF.

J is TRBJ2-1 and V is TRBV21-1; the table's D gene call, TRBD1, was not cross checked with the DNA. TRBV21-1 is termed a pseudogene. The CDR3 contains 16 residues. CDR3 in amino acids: CASSERFRSPYNEQFF. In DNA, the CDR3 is TGTGCCAGCAGCGAAAGGTTCAGGTCCCCTTACAATGAGCAGTTCTTC.

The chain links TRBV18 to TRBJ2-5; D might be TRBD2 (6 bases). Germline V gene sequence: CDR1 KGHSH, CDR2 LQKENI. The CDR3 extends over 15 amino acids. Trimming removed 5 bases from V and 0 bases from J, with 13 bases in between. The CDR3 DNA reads TGTGCCAGCTCAATAGTGCGGGACTACCAAGAGACCCAGTACTTC. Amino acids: CASSIVRDYQETQYF.

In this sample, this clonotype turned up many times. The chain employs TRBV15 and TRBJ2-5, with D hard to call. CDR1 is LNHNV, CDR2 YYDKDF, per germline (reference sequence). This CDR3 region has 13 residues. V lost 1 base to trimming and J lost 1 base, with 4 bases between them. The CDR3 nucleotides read TGTGCCACCAGCAGAGTGGCCCAAGAGACCCAGTACTTC. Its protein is CATSRVAQETQYF.

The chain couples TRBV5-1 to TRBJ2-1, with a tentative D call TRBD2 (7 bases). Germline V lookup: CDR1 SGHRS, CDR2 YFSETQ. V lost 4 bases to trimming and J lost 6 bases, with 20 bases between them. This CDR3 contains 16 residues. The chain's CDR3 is CASSLLGRGGGNEQFF. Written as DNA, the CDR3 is TGCGCCAGCAGCCTCCTTGGGCGGGGAGGGGGCAATGAGCAGTTCTTC.

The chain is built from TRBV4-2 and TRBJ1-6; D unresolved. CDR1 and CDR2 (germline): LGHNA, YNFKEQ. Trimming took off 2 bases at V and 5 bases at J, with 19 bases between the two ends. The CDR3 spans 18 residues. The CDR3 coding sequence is TGTGCCAGCAGCCAATATGCGGGCGACAACTTGCATAATTCACCCCTCCACTTT. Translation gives CASSQYAGDNLHNSPLHF.

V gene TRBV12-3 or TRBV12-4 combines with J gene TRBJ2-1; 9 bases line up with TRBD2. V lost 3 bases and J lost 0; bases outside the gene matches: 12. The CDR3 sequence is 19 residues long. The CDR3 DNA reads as TGTGCCAGCAGTTTTCGACTTCGGGGACTAGCCCACTCCTACAATGAGCAGTTCTTC. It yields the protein CASSFRLRGLAHSYNEQFF.

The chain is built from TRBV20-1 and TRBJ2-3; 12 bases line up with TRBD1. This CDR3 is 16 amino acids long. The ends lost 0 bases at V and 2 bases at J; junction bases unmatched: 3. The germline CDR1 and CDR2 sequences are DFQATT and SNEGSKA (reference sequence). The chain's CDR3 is CSAREGGQGATDTQYF. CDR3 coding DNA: TGCAGTGCTAGAGAAGGGGGACAGGGGGCCACAGATACGCAGTATTTT.

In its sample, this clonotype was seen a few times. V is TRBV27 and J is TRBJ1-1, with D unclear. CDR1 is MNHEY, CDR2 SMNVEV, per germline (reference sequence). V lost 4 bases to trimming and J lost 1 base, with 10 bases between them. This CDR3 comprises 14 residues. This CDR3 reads CASSSLLGNTEAFF. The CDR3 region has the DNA TGTGCCAGCAGTTCCCTCTTAGGGAACACTGAAGCTTTCTTT.

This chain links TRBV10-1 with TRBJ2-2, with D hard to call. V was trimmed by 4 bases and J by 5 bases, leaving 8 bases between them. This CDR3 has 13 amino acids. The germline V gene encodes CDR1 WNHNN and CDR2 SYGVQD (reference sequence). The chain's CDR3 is CASSGIGTGELFF. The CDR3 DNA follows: TGCGCCAGCAGTGGCATCGGGACCGGGGAGCTGTTTTTT.

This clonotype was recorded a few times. CDR3 sequence: CASSPAQGASEQYF. The CDR3 coding sequence is TGTGCCAGCAGTCCGGCCCAGGGGGCGAGCGAGCAGTACTTC. V gene TRBV27 combines with J gene TRBJ2-7; 8 bases are a match to TRBD1. Losses at the gene ends were 5 bases for V and 6 bases for J; bases not matched to a gene: 9. CDR1 and CDR2 from the germline V gene are MNHEY and SMNVEV (reference sequence). The CDR3 is 14 residues long.

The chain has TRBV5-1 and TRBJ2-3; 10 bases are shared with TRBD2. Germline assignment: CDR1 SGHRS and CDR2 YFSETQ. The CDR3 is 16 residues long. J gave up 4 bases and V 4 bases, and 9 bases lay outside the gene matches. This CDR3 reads CASSPLTSGTSDTQYF. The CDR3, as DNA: TGCGCCAGCAGCCCACTTACTAGCGGGACCTCAGATACGCAGTATTTT.

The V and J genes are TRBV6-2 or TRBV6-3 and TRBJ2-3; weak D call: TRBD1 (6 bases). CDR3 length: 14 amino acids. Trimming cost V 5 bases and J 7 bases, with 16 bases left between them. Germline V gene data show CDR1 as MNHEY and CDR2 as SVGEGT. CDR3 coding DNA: TGTGCCAGCAGTCCCGGACAGACGTTGAATACGCAGTATTTT. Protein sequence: CASSPGQTLNTQYF.